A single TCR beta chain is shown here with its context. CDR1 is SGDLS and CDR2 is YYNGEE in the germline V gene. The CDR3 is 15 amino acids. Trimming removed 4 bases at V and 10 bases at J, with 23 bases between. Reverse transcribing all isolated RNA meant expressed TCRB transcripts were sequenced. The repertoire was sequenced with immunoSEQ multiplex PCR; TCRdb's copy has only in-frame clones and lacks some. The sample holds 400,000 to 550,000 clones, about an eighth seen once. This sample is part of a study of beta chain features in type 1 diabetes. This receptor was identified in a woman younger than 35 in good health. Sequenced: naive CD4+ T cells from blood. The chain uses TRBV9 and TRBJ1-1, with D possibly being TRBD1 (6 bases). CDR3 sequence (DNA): TGTGCCAGCAGCCGAACGGACAGCCCTACACTAGGAGCTTTCTTT. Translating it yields CASSRTDSPTLGAFF.